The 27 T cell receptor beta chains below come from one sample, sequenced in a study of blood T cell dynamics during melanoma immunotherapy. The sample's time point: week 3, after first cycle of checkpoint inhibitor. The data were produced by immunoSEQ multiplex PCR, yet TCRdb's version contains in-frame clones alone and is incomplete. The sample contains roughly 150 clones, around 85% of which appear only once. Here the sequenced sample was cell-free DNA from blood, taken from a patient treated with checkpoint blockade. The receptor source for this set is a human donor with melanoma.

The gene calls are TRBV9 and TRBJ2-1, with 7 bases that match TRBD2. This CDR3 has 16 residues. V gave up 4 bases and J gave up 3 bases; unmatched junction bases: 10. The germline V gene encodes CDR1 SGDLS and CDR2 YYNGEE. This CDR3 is CASSLTTAGLYNEQFF. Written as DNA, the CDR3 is TGTGCCAGCAGCTTGACGACAGCGGGACTCTACAATGAGCAGTTCTTC.

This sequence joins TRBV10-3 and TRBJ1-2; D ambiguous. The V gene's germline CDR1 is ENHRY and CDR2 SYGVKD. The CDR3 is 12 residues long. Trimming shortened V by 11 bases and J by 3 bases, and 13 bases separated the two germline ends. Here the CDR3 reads CAAGGYDYGYTF. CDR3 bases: TGTGCCGCTGGAGGGTACGACTATGGCTACACCTTC.

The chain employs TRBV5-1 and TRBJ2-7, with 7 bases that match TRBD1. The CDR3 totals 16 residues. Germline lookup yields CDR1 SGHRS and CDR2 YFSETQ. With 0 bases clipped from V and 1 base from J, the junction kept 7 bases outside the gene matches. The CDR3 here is CASSLGDSGASYEQYF. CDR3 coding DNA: TGCGCCAGCAGCTTGGGGGACAGTGGGGCATCCTACGAGCAGTACTTC. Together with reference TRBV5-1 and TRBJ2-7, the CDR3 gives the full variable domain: KAGVTQTPRYLIKTRGQQVTLSCSPISGHRSVSWYQQTPGQGLQFLFEYFSETQRNKGNFPGRFSGRQFSNSRSEMNVSTLELGDSALYLCASSLGDSGASYEQYFGPGTRLTVT.

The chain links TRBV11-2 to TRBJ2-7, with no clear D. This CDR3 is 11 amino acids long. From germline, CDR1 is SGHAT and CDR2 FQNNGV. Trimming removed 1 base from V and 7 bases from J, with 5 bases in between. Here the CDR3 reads CASSLALEQYF. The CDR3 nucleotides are TGTGCCAGCAGCTTAGCGTTGGAGCAGTACTTC.

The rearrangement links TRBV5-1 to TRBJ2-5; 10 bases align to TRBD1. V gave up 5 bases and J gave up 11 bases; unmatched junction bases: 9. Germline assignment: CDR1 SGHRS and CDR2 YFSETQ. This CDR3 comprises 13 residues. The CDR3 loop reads CASRTGGIGEQYF. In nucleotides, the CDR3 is TGCGCCAGCAGGACAGGGGGCATCGGGGAGCAGTACTTC.

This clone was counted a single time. This chain's CDR3 is CASSSWTSGSSYNEQFF. CDR3 DNA: TGTGCCAGCAGCTCTTGGACTAGCGGGAGCTCCTACAATGAGCAGTTCTTC. The chain is built from TRBV7-8 and TRBJ2-1, with TRBD2 matching over 13 bases. V trimming: 4 bases; J trimming: 0 bases; junction bases outside the gene matches: 3. The length of the CDR3 is 17 residues. Germline loops: CDR1 SGHVS, CDR2 FQNEAQ. Full variable domain (remainder filled in from reference TRBV7-8 and TRBJ2-1): GAGVSQSPRYKVAKRGQDVALRCDPISGHVSLFWYQQALGQGPEFLTYFQNEAQLDKSGLPSDRFFAERPEGSVSTLKIQRTQQEDSAVYLCASSSWTSGSSYNEQFFGPGTRLTVL.

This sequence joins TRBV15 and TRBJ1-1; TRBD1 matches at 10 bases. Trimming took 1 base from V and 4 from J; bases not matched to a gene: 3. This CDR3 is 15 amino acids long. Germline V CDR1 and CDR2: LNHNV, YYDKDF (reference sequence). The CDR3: CATSRAGTGATEAFF. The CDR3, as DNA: TGTGCCACCAGCAGAGCCGGGACAGGGGCCACTGAAGCTTTCTTT.

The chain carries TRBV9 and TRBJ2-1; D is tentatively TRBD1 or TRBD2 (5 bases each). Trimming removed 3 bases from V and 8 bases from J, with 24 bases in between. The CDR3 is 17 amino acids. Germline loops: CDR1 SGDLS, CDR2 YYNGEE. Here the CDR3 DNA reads TGTGCCAGCAGCGCCCCATTCGGGACCCCCCGCGCGGATGAGCAGTTCTTC. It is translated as CASSAPFGTPRADEQFF.

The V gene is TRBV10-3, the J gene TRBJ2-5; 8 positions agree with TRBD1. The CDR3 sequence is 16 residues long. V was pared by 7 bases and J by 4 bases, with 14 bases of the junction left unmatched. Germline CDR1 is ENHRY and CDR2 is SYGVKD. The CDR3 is CAINDRPVRGRETQYF. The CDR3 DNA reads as TGTGCCATCAACGACCGACCCGTCAGGGGGCGAGAGACCCAGTACTTC.

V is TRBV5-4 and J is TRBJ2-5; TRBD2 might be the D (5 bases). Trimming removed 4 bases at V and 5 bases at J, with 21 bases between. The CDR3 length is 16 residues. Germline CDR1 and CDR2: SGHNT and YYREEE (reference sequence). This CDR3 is CASSPPGRPGGETQYF. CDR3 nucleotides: TGTGCCAGCAGCCCCCCCGGTCGCCCCGGCGGGGAGACCCAGTACTTC.

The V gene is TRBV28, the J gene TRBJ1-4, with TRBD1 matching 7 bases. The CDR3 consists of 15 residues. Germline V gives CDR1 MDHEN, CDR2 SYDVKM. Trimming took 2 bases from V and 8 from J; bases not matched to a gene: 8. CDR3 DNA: TGTGCCAGCAGTTTAGTACAGGGGTTCGCGGAAAAACTGTTTTTT. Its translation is CASSLVQGFAEKLFF.

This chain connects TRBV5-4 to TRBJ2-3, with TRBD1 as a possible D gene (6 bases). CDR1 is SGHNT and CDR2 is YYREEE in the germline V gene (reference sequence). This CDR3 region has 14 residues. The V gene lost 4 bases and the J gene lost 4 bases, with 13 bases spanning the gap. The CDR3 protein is CASSAPKGADTQYF. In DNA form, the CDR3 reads TGTGCCAGCAGCGCGCCTAAGGGGGCAGATACGCAGTATTTT.

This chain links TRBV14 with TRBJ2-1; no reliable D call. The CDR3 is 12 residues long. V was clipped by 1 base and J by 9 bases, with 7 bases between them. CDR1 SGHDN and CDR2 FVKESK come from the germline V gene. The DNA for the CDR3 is TGTGCCAGCAGCCAAGGGTTACGTGAGCAGTTCTTC. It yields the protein CASSQGLREQFF.

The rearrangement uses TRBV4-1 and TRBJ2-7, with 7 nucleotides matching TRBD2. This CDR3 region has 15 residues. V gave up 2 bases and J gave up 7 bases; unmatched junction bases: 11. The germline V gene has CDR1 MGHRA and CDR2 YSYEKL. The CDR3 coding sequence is TGCGCCAGCAGCCAAAGGTGGGCGGGAGTAAGTGAGCAGTACTTC. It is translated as CASSQRWAGVSEQYF.

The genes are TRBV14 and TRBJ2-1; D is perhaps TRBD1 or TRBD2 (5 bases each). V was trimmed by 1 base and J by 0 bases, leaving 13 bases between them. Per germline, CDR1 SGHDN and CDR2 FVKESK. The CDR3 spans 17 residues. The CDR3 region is CASSQGPGQNSYNEQFF. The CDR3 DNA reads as TGTGCCAGCAGCCAAGGGCCGGGGCAAAACTCCTACAATGAGCAGTTCTTC.

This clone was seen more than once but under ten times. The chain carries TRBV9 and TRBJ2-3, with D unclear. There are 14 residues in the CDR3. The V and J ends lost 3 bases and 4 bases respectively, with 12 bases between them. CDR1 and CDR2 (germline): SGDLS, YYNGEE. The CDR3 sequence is CASSETVGPDTQYF. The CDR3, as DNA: TGTGCCAGCAGCGAAACAGTTGGGCCAGATACGCAGTATTTT.

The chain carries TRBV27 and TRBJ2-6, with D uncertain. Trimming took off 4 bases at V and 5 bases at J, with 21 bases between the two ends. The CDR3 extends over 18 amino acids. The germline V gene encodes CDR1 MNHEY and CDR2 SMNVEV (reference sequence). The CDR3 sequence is CASSCVGWLQSRANVLTF. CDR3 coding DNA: TGTGCCAGCAGTTGTGTTGGCTGGCTACAAAGTCGGGCCAACGTCCTGACTTTC.

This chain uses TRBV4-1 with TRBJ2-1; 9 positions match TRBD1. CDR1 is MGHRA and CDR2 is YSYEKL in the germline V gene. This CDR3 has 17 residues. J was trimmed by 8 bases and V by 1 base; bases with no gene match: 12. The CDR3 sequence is CASSQGVQGANNYEQFF. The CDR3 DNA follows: TGCGCCAGCAGCCAAGGTGTACAGGGGGCGAATAACTATGAGCAGTTCTTC.

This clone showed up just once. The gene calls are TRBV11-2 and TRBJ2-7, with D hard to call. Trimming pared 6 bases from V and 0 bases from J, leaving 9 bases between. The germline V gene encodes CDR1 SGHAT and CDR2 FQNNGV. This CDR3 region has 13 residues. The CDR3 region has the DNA TGTGCCAGCAGTCCAAATCTCTCCTACGAGCAGTACTTC. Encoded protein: CASSPNLSYEQYF.

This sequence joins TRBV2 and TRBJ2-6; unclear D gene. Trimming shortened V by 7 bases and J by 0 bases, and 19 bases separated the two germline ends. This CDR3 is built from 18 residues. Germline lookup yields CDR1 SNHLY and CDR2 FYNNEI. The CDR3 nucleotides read TGTGCCAGCACCACTTCTATCCTGGACGGCTCTGGGGCCAACGTCCTGACTTTC. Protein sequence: CASTTSILDGSGANVLTF.

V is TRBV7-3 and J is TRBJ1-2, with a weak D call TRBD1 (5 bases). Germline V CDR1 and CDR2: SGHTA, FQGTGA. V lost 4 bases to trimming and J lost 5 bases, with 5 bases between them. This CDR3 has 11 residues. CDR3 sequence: CASSSGYGYTF. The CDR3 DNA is TGTGCCAGCAGCTCAGGGTATGGCTACACCTTC.

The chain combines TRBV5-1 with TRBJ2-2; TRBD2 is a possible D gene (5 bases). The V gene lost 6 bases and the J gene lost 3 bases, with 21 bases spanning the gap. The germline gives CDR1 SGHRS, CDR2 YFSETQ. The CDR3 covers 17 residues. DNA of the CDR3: TGCGCCAGCAACCCCTCCCTCGGGGTTCTTTACACCGGGGAGCTGTTTTTT. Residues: CASNPSLGVLYTGELFF.

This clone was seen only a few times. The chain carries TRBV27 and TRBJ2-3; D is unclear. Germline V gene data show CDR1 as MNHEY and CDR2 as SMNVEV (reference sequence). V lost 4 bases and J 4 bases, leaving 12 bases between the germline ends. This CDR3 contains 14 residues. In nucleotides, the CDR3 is TGTGCCAGCAGTTCCCCCGACCTCGCAGATACGCAGTATTTT. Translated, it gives CASSSPDLADTQYF.

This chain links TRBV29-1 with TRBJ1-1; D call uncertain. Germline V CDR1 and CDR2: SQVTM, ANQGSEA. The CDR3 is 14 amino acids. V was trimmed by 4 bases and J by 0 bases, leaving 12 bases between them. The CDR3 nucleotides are TGCAGCGTTGTGGTCGACAACATGAACACTGAAGCTTTCTTT. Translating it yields CSVVVDNMNTEAFF.

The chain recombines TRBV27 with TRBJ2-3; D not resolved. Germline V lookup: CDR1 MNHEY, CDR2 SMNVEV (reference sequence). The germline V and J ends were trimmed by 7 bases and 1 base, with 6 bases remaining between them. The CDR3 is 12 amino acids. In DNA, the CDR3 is TGTGCCAGCAAAACCGGCACAGATACGCAGTATTTT. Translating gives CASKTGTDTQYF.

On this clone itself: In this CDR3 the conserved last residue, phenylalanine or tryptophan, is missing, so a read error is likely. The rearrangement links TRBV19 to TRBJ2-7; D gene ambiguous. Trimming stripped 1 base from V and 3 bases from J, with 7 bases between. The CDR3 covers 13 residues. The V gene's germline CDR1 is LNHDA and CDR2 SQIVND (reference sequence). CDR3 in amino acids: CASSIVLLYEQYL. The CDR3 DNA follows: TGTGCCAGTAGTATAGTTCTACTCTACGAGCAGTACCTC.

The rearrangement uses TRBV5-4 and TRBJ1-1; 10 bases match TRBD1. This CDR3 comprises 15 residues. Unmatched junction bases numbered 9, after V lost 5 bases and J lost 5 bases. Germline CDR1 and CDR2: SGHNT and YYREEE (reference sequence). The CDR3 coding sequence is TGTGCCAGCAGTCGGGCCGGGACAGGGGATACTGAAGCTTTCTTT. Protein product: CASSRAGTGDTEAFF. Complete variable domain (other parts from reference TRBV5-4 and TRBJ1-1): ETGVTQSPTHLIKTRGQQVTLRCSSQSGHNTVSWYQQALGQGPQFIFQYYREEENGRGNFPPRFSGLQFPNYSSELNVNALELDDSALYLCASSRAGTGDTEAFFGQGTRLTVV.